This T cell receptor (beta chain) comes out of a study of CD8 T cells in Susac syndrome. This clonotype was seen a single time. Deletions cut 0 bases from V and 0 bases from J, with 10 bases between. The germline CDR1 and CDR2 sequences are SGHRS and YFSETQ. The CDR3 is made up of 15 amino acids. TCR beta was sequenced from blood CD8+ and CD4+ T cells. A quantity of 0.5 to 1 ug RNA underwent reverse transcription using random hexamers. In TCRdb, the immunoSEQ multiplex PCR reads were re-called with MiXCR into one record per CDR3 protein. The sample carries 180,000 or so distinct CDR3 sequences, 90% to 95% recorded once.

This chain links TRBV5-1 with TRBJ2-7, with D unclear. Sequenced sample: CD4+ T cells from PBMCs. The receptor's source is a human donor in good health. In DNA, the CDR3 is TGCGCCAGCAGCTTGGAGTCACGAAGCTCCTACGAGCAGTACTTC. Residues: CASSLESRSSYEQYF.